The clone carrying this T cell receptor (beta chain) occurred many times. The germline V gene has CDR1 DFQATT and CDR2 SNEGSKA (reference sequence). The CDR3 runs 15 residues. J was trimmed by 6 bases and V by 2 bases; bases with no gene match: 10. This record comes from a study of breast tumors, draining lymph nodes, adjacent tissues. TCRdb reanalysed the multiplex PCR reads using MiXCR and keeps one entry per CDR3 protein. Here the sample spans tens of thousands of distinct CDR3 sequences, 20% to 25% being singletons. The J gene is TRBJ2-1, the V gene TRBV20-1; 7 bases map to TRBD2. This TCR was recovered from a female donor with breast cancer. Some clones in this sample may be carry-over from other donors' samples. What was sequenced was breast tumor tissue. CDR3 sequence reads: CSARKAGTFSNEQFF. In DNA, the CDR3 is TGCAGTGCTAGAAAAGCGGGAACCTTTTCCAATGAGCAGTTCTTC.